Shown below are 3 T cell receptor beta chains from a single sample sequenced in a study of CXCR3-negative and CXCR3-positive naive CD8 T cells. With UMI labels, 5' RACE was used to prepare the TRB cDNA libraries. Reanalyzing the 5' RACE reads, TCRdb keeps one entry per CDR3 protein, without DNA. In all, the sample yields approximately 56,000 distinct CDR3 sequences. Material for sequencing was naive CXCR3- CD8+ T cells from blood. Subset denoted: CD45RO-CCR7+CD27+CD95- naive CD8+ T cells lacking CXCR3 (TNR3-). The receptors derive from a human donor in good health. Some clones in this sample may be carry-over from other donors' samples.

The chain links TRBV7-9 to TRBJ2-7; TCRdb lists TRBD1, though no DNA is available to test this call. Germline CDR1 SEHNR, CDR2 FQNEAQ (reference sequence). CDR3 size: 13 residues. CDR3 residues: CASRGQGPIEQYF.

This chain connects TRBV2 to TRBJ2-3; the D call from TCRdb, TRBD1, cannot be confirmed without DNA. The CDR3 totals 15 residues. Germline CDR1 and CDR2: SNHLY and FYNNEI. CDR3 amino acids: CASRRDSAGFDTQYF. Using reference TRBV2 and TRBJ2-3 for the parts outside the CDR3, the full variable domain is EPEVTQTPSHQVTQMGQEVILRCVPISNHLYFYWYRQILGQKVEFLVSFYNNEISEKSEIFDDQFSVERPDGSNFTLKIRSTKLEDSAMYFCASRRDSAGFDTQYFGPGTRLTVL.

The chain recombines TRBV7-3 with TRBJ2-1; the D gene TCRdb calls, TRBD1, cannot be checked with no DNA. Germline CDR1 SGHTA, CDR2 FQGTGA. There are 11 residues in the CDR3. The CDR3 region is CARQPGDEQFF.